The 24 T cell receptor beta chains in this list originate from one sample, sequenced in a study of blood T cell repertoires in COVID-19. The method was immunoSEQ multiplex PCR; TCRdb's version includes in-frame clones alone and lacks a portion of them. The data contain fewer than 200,000 clones, approximately 80% of them singletons. The sample consisted of peripheral blood. The source is a woman of 80 years or more with active or convalescent COVID-19.

This chain uses TRBV18 with TRBJ1-3, with 7 bases fitting TRBD1. Germline CDR1 is KGHSH and CDR2 is LQKENI. The V and J ends lost 5 bases and 0 bases, in that order; junction bases with no gene match: 7. The length of the CDR3 is 16 residues. Here the CDR3 reads CASSSGTVPSGNTIYF. The CDR3 DNA sequence: TGTGCCAGCTCATCGGGGACAGTTCCCTCTGGAAACACCATATATTTT. Using reference TRBV18 and TRBJ1-3 for the parts outside the CDR3, the full variable domain is NAGVMQNPRHLVRRRGQEARLRCSPMKGHSHVYWYRQLPEEGLKFMVYLQKENIIDESGMPKERFSAEFPKEGPSILRIQQVVRGDSAAYFCASSSGTVPSGNTIYFGEGSWLTVV.

This sequence joins TRBV7-8 and TRBJ1-4; perhaps TRBD1 as D (5 bases). The germline V gene has CDR1 SGHVS and CDR2 FQNEAQ. Trimming took off 2 bases at V and 4 bases at J, with 11 bases between the two ends. The CDR3 totals 15 residues. CDR3: CASSLRGQDNEKLFF. CDR3 bases: TGTGCCAGCAGCTTAAGGGGTCAGGATAATGAAAAACTGTTTTTT.

V usage is TRBV30 and J usage is TRBJ1-5; the match to TRBD1 covers 7 bases. With 6 bases clipped from V and 0 bases from J, the junction kept 5 bases outside the gene matches. Per germline, CDR1 GTSNPN and CDR2 SVGIG (reference sequence). The CDR3 has 14 residues. The CDR3 here is CACLTGSSNQPQHF. CDR3 nucleotides: TGTGCCTGTTTGACAGGGAGTAGCAATCAGCCCCAGCATTTT.

This clone was recorded once. The genes are TRBV30 and TRBJ1-6; 7 nucleotides line up with TRBD1. Unmatched junction bases numbered 15, after V lost 1 base and J lost 6 bases. This CDR3 spans 18 amino acids. Germline CDR1 and CDR2: GTSNPN and SVGIG (reference sequence). This CDR3 is CAWSDLTRGQFPNSPLHF. The CDR3 nucleotides are TGTGCCTGGAGTGACCTCACTAGGGGACAGTTTCCTAATTCACCCCTCCACTTT.

The chain links TRBV5-1 to TRBJ2-2; 7 bases fit TRBD2. V dropped 7 bases and J dropped 3; count of bases not matched to a gene: 9. The CDR3 extends over 15 amino acids. The germline CDR1 and CDR2 sequences are SGHRS and YFSETQ. CDR3 residues: CASRRSGKDTGELFF. The DNA of the CDR3 is TGCGCCAGCCGAAGGAGCGGGAAGGACACCGGGGAGCTGTTTTTT.

The chain uses TRBV5-1 and TRBJ2-5, with 7 bases identical to TRBD1. Looked up from germline, CDR1 is SGHRS and CDR2 is YFSETQ. The CDR3 totals 14 residues. Trimming cost V 1 base and J 1 base; bases outside gene matches: 1. As DNA, the CDR3 is TGCGCCAGCAGCTTGAGGGACAGCCAAGAGACCCAGTACTTC. This sequence encodes CASSLRDSQETQYF. Full variable domain (missing parts from reference TRBV5-1 and TRBJ2-5): KAGVTQTPRYLIKTRGQQVTLSCSPISGHRSVSWYQQTPGQGLQFLFEYFSETQRNKGNFPGRFSGRQFSNSRSEMNVSTLELGDSALYLCASSLRDSQETQYFGPGTRLLVL.

The V gene is TRBV11-1, the J gene TRBJ1-2; a possible D gene is TRBD1 (6 bases). The ends were cut back, 5 bases at V and 0 bases at J, with 13 bases in the middle. The CDR3 covers 15 residues. CDR1 SGHAT and CDR2 FQDESV come from the germline V gene (reference sequence). CDR3: CASSRTDSPNYGYTF. Written as DNA, the CDR3 is TGTGCCAGCAGCCGAACGGACAGTCCTAACTATGGCTACACCTTC.

The rearrangement uses TRBV18 and TRBJ1-1; no clear D gene. Per germline, CDR1 KGHSH and CDR2 LQKENI. V was shortened by 2 bases and J by 5 bases, with 18 bases between the two germline ends. CDR3 length: 16 amino acids. CDR3 protein: CASSPSRAGGWTEAFF. DNA for the CDR3: TGTGCCAGCTCACCATCACGGGCAGGAGGATGGACTGAAGCTTTCTTT.

V usage is TRBV2 and J usage is TRBJ1-1; 7 bases are shared with TRBD1. CDR3 size: 13 residues. V lost 3 bases and J lost 4; bases outside the gene matches: 2. CDR1 and CDR2 (germline): SNHLY, FYNNEI. In DNA, the CDR3 is TGTGCCAGCAGTGAGGCAGGGGGCACTGAAGCTTTCTTT. Its protein is CASSEAGGTEAFF.

The chain couples TRBV6-2 or TRBV6-3 to TRBJ1-5; a possible D gene is TRBD1 (6 bases). The V end lost 6 bases, the J end lost 3 bases, and 18 bases lay between the germline ends. This CDR3 is built from 16 residues. Germline V CDR1 and CDR2: MNHEY, SVGEGT. CDR3 sequence: CASSPGDRSYNQPQHF. As DNA, the CDR3 is TGTGCCAGCAGCCCTGGAGACAGGTCCTACAATCAGCCCCAGCATTTT.

The CDR3 region has the DNA TGTGCCAGCAGCCCCGGAGTTCAAGAGACCCAGTACTTC. Translation: CASSPGVQETQYF. This chain uses TRBV6-2 or TRBV6-3 with TRBJ2-5; D is undetermined. CDR1 and CDR2 from the germline V gene are MNHEY and SVGEGT. Trimming stripped 6 bases from V and 2 bases from J, with 10 bases between. The CDR3 length is 13 residues.

The chain links TRBV7-9 to TRBJ1-3; D remains ambiguous. Between the trimmed V and J ends, which lost 7 bases and 2 bases, there was a span of 15 bases. In germline, CDR1 is SEHNR, CDR2 FQNEAQ (reference sequence). The CDR3 consists of 15 residues. The CDR3 DNA reads TGTGCCAGCACCCCTAGAGGGCTCCCTGGAAACACCATATATTTT. Protein product: CASTPRGLPGNTIYF.

The CDR3, as DNA: TGCGCCAGCAGCACACGATCGGCCGGGACAGGGAGGGAAGCTTTCTTT. Amino acid sequence: CASSTRSAGTGREAFF. This chain uses TRBV4-3 with TRBJ1-1, with 9 bases aligning to TRBD1. The CDR3 covers 16 residues. CDR1 LGHNA and CDR2 YSLEER come from the germline V gene. V trimming: 5 bases; J trimming: 8 bases; junction bases outside the gene matches: 15.

V gene TRBV7-2 combines with J gene TRBJ1-1, with a weak D call TRBD1 (5 bases). CDR1 is SGHTA and CDR2 is FQGNSA in the germline V gene. The CDR3 loop spans 16 amino acids. The germline V and J ends were trimmed by 5 bases and 0 bases, with 16 bases remaining between them. The CDR3 region is CASSRTGAFMNTEAFF. CDR3 DNA: TGTGCCAGCAGCAGAACAGGAGCCTTCATGAACACTGAAGCTTTCTTT.

The J gene is TRBJ1-2, the V gene TRBV19, with D tentatively TRBD1 (6 bases). Per the germline V gene, CDR1 is LNHDA and CDR2 is SQIVND (reference sequence). The CDR3 runs 15 residues. Trimming took 3 bases from V and 2 from J, leaving 13 bases between them. In DNA, the CDR3 is TGTGCCAGTAGTATGGACAGTCCCCTCAACTATGGCTACACCTTC. Its translation is CASSMDSPLNYGYTF.

This clone showed up just a few times. This chain connects TRBV11-2 to TRBJ1-1, with D unresolved. CDR3 length: 14 residues. The germline V gene has CDR1 SGHAT and CDR2 FQNNGV. Trimming removed 5 bases from V and 3 bases from J, with 13 bases in between. CDR3 bases: TGTGCCAGCAGCCCTTTTCACAGTGACACTGAAGCTTTCTTT. Encoded protein: CASSPFHSDTEAFF.

The chain uses TRBV6-5 and TRBJ2-3; 10 bases line up with TRBD2. The trim removed 2 bases at V and 11 bases at J, leaving 10 bases unmatched. CDR1 is MNHEY, CDR2 SVGAGI, per germline. This CDR3 region has 15 residues. The CDR3 coding sequence is TGTGCCAGCAGTTACCTAACTAGCGGGGTTAGTAAGCAGTATTTT. Encoded protein: CASSYLTSGVSKQYF.

The V and J genes are TRBV6-2 or TRBV6-3 and TRBJ2-3; 9 nucleotides agree with TRBD1. Per the germline V gene, CDR1 is MNHEY and CDR2 is SVGEGT. With 6 bases clipped from V and 3 bases from J, the junction kept 4 bases outside the gene matches. This CDR3 spans 14 amino acids. CDR3 sequence reads: CASSPGQGTDTQYF. The CDR3, as DNA: TGTGCCAGCAGCCCGGGACAGGGAACAGATACGCAGTATTTT.

The genes are TRBV6-5 and TRBJ1-2; 7 nucleotides line up with TRBD1. V was clipped by 6 bases and J by 5 bases; unmatched bases: 3. The CDR3 consists of 12 residues. CDR1 MNHEY and CDR2 SVGAGI come from the germline V gene. CDR3: CASSRDRYGYTF. CDR3 nucleotides: TGTGCCAGCAGCCGGGACAGATATGGCTACACCTTC.

CDR3 amino acids: CASSQGASVGYTF. As DNA, the CDR3 is TGTGCCAGCAGCCAAGGGGCATCGGTGGGCTACACCTTC. This chain uses TRBV3-1 (or the pseudogene TRBV3-2) with TRBJ1-2; D not certain. V was cut by 1 base and J by 8 bases, with 11 bases left in between. CDR1 LGHDT and CDR2 YNNKEL come from the germline V gene (reference sequence). The CDR3 runs to 13 residues.

The chain employs TRBV5-1 and TRBJ1-2; unclear D gene. Germline values: CDR1 SGHRS, CDR2 YFSETQ. V lost 1 base and J 2 bases, leaving 6 bases between the germline ends. The CDR3 extends over 13 amino acids. CDR3 coding DNA: TGCGCCAGCAGCTTGTCCCAGAACTATGGCTACACCTTC. Protein: CASSLSQNYGYTF.

The CDR3 protein is CASSLRQGNTEAFF. CDR3 DNA: TGTGCCAGCAGCTTACGCCAGGGGAACACTGAAGCTTTCTTT. This sequence joins TRBV7-9 and TRBJ1-1, with D possibly matching TRBD1 (5 bases). Germline lookup yields CDR1 SEHNR and CDR2 FQNEAQ (reference sequence). This CDR3 is 14 amino acids long. Trimming cost V 2 bases and J 1 base, with 8 bases left between them.

CDR3 amino acids: CASMRTTDGYTF. CDR3 in DNA: TGTGCCAGTATGAGGACAACCGACGGCTACACCTTC. This chain uses TRBV19 with TRBJ1-2, with D perhaps matching TRBD1 (5 bases). This CDR3 is 12 amino acids long. V was trimmed by 7 bases and J by 8 bases, leaving 14 bases between them. Germline V CDR1 and CDR2: LNHDA, SQIVND (reference sequence).

In its sample, this clone was seen once. CDR3 protein: CASSYSGQRYEQYF. Here the CDR3 DNA reads TGTGCCAGCAGTTACTCGGGACAGAGGTACGAGCAGTACTTC. The gene calls are TRBV6-5 and TRBJ2-7, with 7 bases identical to TRBD1. J lost 4 bases, V lost 0 bases, and 3 bases had no gene match. CDR3 size: 14 residues. Germline V lookup: CDR1 MNHEY, CDR2 SVGAGI.